This TCR beta chain was observed in a study of Graves' ophthalmopathy and Graves' hyperthyroidism. Germline V CDR1 and CDR2: DFQATT, SNEGSKA (reference sequence). V lost 4 bases to trimming and J lost 3 bases, with 7 bases between them. The CDR3 loop spans 11 amino acids. Stable hyperthyroidism meant no ophthalmopathy within 18 months of follow-up. Many counts were recorded for this clonotype. As the template, RNA transcripts were used to amplify TCR beta CDR3 regions. Following a first-round RT-PCR that used HTBI primers, a second-round multiplex PCR was carried out. TCRdb used MiXCR to reprocess the multiplex PCR reads, holding one entry per CDR3 protein. This repertoire shows 350,000 to 450,000 distinct CDR3 sequences, around 21% found once; its top ten account for 3%.

V gene TRBV20-1 combines with J gene TRBJ2-7; no firm D call. Sequenced material: peripheral blood. This sequence originates from a woman between 18 and 30 years old with stable Graves' hyperthyroidism. The chain's CDR3 is CSAIPVYEQYF. The DNA for the CDR3 is TGCAGTGCTATTCCGGTCTACGAGCAGTACTTC.